The 30 T cell receptor beta chains listed next were all sequenced from one sample in a study of cytomegalovirus exposure and HLA in healthy donors (dated by TCRdb to 2016 to 2017). To prepare the library, the immunoSEQ multiplex PCR assay was applied. For the multiplex PCR, a mixture combining 60 forward primers for TCR Vbeta segments and 13 reverse primers for TCR Jbeta segments was used. Not all clones reach the TCRdb copy of this immuneACCESS table, which keeps in-frame sequences only. Checked studies attribute under half of the gap to unresolved V genes and leave the rest unexplained. Present in this sample are 100,000 to 150,000 clones, 73% of which were seen just once. Jointly, the top ten make up over 4% of the sample. Sequenced material: PBMCs. The origin of the receptors is a man aged 60 to 75 in good health and CMV-seropositive.

This clone was seen just once. The chain carries TRBV5-1 and TRBJ1-2; no definite D call. CDR1 SGHRS and CDR2 YFSETQ come from the germline V gene. With 4 bases removed from V and 5 bases from J, the gap between germline ends came to 12 bases. This CDR3 is 13 amino acids long. The CDR3 is CASSADKVYGYTF. In DNA form, the CDR3 reads TGCGCCAGCAGCGCCGACAAGGTGTATGGCTACACCTTC.

The V and J genes are TRBV9 and TRBJ2-5, with TRBD2 identical over 7 bases. V dropped 7 bases and J dropped 4; count of bases not matched to a gene: 13. CDR3 length: 15 amino acids. Looked up from germline, CDR1 is SGDLS and CDR2 is YYNGEE. CDR3 DNA sequence: TGTGCCAGCTCCATGGGGGGGGGTCCAGCAGAGACCCAGTACTTC. Its protein product is CASSMGGGPAETQYF.

The J gene is TRBJ2-7, the V gene TRBV6-6, with D maybe TRBD2 (5 bases). The CDR3 runs 13 residues. CDR1 and CDR2 (germline): MNHNY, SVGAGI (reference sequence). V was shortened by 4 bases and J by 3 bases, with 10 bases between the two germline ends. DNA for the CDR3: TGTGCCAGCAGTTCCCGCGGACTCTACGAGCAGTACTTC. Translating gives CASSSRGLYEQYF.

The rearrangement links TRBV30 to TRBJ1-5, with D possibly TRBD1 on 5 matching bases. There are 16 residues in the CDR3. The ends were cut back, 3 bases at V and 4 bases at J, with 19 bases in the middle. CDR1 is GTSNPN and CDR2 is SVGIG in the germline V gene (reference sequence). CDR3: CAWSPRYGQGNQPQHF. CDR3 nucleotide sequence: TGTGCCTGGAGCCCTCGATATGGACAAGGAAATCAGCCCCAGCATTTT.

The chain recombines TRBV7-2 with TRBJ1-4; the match to TRBD1 covers 9 bases. The ends lost 3 bases at V and 8 bases at J; junction bases unmatched: 4. CDR1 and CDR2 (germline): SGHTA, FQGNSA. The CDR3 spans 14 residues. CDR3 sequence (DNA): TGTGCCAGCAGCTTGGGACAGGGAGGGGAAAAACTGTTTTTT. Translated: CASSLGQGGEKLFF.

The J gene is TRBJ2-1, the V gene TRBV11-1; 7 nucleotides match TRBD2. Per the germline V gene, CDR1 is SGHAT and CDR2 is FQDESV (reference sequence). This CDR3 spans 14 amino acids. The junction had 4 bases not matched to a gene; V was cut back by 0 bases and J by 8 bases. The CDR3 sequence is CASSLAGGGDEQFF. CDR3 coding DNA: TGTGCCAGCAGCTTAGCGGGGGGGGGAGATGAGCAGTTCTTC.

The count of this clone is one. The genes are TRBV5-4 and TRBJ1-3; TRBD1 matches at 9 bases. From germline, CDR1 is SGHNT and CDR2 YYREEE (reference sequence). CDR3 length: 15 amino acids. The ends lost 4 bases at V and 5 bases at J; junction bases unmatched: 7. The CDR3 DNA reads TGTGCCAGCAGCACACAGGGGGCCGGTAGAAACACCATATATTTT. This translates into CASSTQGAGRNTIYF.

The V call is TRBV5-8, the J call TRBJ1-3; tentative D call: TRBD1 (5 bases). The germline gives CDR1 SGHTS, CDR2 YDEGEE. The CDR3 loop spans 13 amino acids. Trimming cost V 1 base and J 4 bases, with 6 bases left between them. The CDR3 is CASSLNRGNTIYF. The CDR3 coding sequence is TGTGCCAGCAGCTTGAACAGGGGAAACACCATATATTTT. Together with reference TRBV5-8 and TRBJ1-3, the CDR3 gives the full variable domain: EAGVTQSPTHLIKTRGQQATLRCSPISGHTSVYWYQQALGLGLQFLLWYDEGEERNRGNFPPRFSGRQFPNYSSELNVNALELEDSALYLCASSLNRGNTIYFGEGSWLTVV.

This sequence joins TRBV5-1 and TRBJ1-4; tentatively, D is TRBD1 (6 bases). The CDR3 sequence is 14 residues long. Deletions cut 1 base from V and 8 bases from J, with 12 bases between. Germline V gene lookup returns CDR1 SGHRS and CDR2 YFSETQ. CDR3 region: CASSLNPGAEKLFF. As DNA, the CDR3 is TGCGCCAGCAGCTTGAACCCAGGGGCGGAAAAACTGTTTTTT.

This clone has more than one count but fewer than ten. V usage is TRBV28 and J usage is TRBJ2-7; 7 nucleotides agree with TRBD1. The CDR3 runs to 16 residues. The germline gives CDR1 MDHEN, CDR2 SYDVKM. V gave up 6 bases and J gave up 1 base; unmatched junction bases: 12. The CDR3 region is CASRRPGQLNSYEQYF. CDR3 sequence (DNA): TGTGCCAGCAGAAGACCGGGACAGCTGAATTCCTACGAGCAGTACTTC.

This chain links TRBV5-4 with TRBJ1-6; 7 positions match TRBD1. There are 15 residues in the CDR3. Unmatched junction bases numbered 11, after V lost 4 bases and J lost 10 bases. In germline, CDR1 is SGHNT, CDR2 YYREEE (reference sequence). The CDR3 region has the DNA TGTGCCAGCAGCGCCTACGGAGGGGGCGACTCACCCCTCCACTTT. Residues: CASSAYGGGDSPLHF.

This clone was counted only a few times. This rearrangement joins TRBV5-6 to TRBJ2-2; D ambiguous. The CDR3 sequence is 15 residues long. V was cut by 4 bases and J by 4 bases, with 14 bases left in between. Germline-derived CDR1 and CDR2 are SGHDT and YYEEEE. For the CDR3, the DNA is TGTGCCAGCAGCCTCCACTTATTCTCCACCGGGGAGCTGTTTTTT. It yields the protein CASSLHLFSTGELFF.

The gene calls are TRBV7-6 and TRBJ2-2; D is perhaps TRBD1 (5 bases). The length of the CDR3 is 15 residues. From germline, CDR1 is SGHVS and CDR2 FNYEAQ. V was trimmed by 5 bases and J by 2 bases, leaving 12 bases between them. The CDR3 region is CASSPADSNTGELFF. The CDR3 bases are TGTGCCAGCAGCCCGGCCGACAGTAACACCGGGGAGCTGTTTTTT.

This clone was observed a single time. This chain joins TRBV5-5 and TRBJ1-2; tentatively, D is TRBD1 (6 bases). The length of the CDR3 is 13 residues. V lost 2 bases and J 4 bases, leaving 9 bases between the germline ends. CDR1 is SGHKS, CDR2 YYEKEE, per germline (reference sequence). CDR3 nucleotide sequence: TGTGCCAGCAGCTTCGGACAGCTCTATGGCTACACCTTC. Its protein product is CASSFGQLYGYTF.

This chain connects TRBV6-6 to TRBJ2-2, with 10 bases aligning to TRBD2. The CDR3 runs 16 residues. With V trimmed by 3 bases and J by 8 bases, 9 bases remained unmatched. Germline lookup yields CDR1 MNHNY and CDR2 SVGAGI (reference sequence). Written as DNA, the CDR3 is TGTGCCAGCAGTTATCGGGCTAGCGGGGGCCTGGGGGAGCTGTTTTTT. Translating it yields CASSYRASGGLGELFF.

The CDR3 nucleotides read TGTGCCAGCAGTGAAGGAGACAGGAGTGAAGCTTTCTTT. Amino acid sequence: CASSEGDRSEAFF. V is TRBV6-1 and J is TRBJ1-1, with D possibly being TRBD1 (6 bases). V dropped 1 base and J dropped 7 bases, with 10 bases sitting between them. Germline V gene sequence: CDR1 MNHNS, CDR2 SASEGT. This CDR3 contains 13 residues.

The chain links TRBV5-1 to TRBJ2-5; tentatively, D is TRBD2 (7 bases). Per germline, CDR1 SGHRS and CDR2 YFSETQ. V dropped 3 bases and J dropped 5 bases, with 20 bases sitting between them. CDR3 size: 16 residues. DNA for the CDR3: TGCGCCAGCAGCTCCACGGGGAAGGGGGGGACGGAGACCCAGTACTTC. Protein: CASSSTGKGGTETQYF.

This chain's CDR3 is CASSFPQVSRLCTGELFF. DNA of the CDR3: TGTGCCAGCAGCTTCCCCCAGGTCTCCCGGCTTTGCACCGGGGAGCTGTTTTTT. The chain links TRBV13 to TRBJ2-2; D not certain. Germline-derived CDR1 and CDR2 are PRHDT and FYEKMQ (reference sequence). This CDR3 is built from 18 residues. Trimming left V 3 bases short and J 4 bases short, with 21 bases between.

V gene TRBV30 combines with J gene TRBJ1-5; 8 positions match TRBD1. This CDR3 contains 15 residues. V dropped 0 bases and J dropped 5; count of bases not matched to a gene: 6. Looked up from germline, CDR1 is GTSNPN and CDR2 is SVGIG (reference sequence). The CDR3 DNA follows: TGTGCCTGGAGTGTATCAGGGGGCCGGGATCAGCCCCAGCATTTT. Its protein product is CAWSVSGGRDQPQHF.

This clone was recorded a few times. The CDR3 DNA reads as TGTGCCAGCAGCTACCTGCTGTTCGGCCTGGGCAGACCCAAAGAGACCCAGTACTTC. Protein product: CASSYLLFGLGRPKETQYF. The rearrangement uses TRBV5-4 and TRBJ2-5; D gene uncertain. V was clipped by 3 bases and J by 3 bases, with 27 bases between them. The CDR3 is made up of 19 amino acids. CDR1 is SGHNT, CDR2 YYREEE, per germline (reference sequence).

This rearrangement joins TRBV6-1 to TRBJ1-1, with unresolved D. With 8 bases removed from V and 10 bases from J, the gap between germline ends came to 20 bases. The CDR3 has 13 amino acids. Germline V gene data show CDR1 as MNHNS and CDR2 as SASEGT. CDR3 in amino acids: CASSFGGSRGAFF. As DNA, the CDR3 is TGTGCCAGCTCCTTTGGAGGGTCCCGGGGAGCTTTCTTT.

The chain recombines TRBV27 with TRBJ2-1; 9 nucleotides agree with TRBD1. This CDR3 contains 16 residues. V shed 3 bases and J 6 bases; nucleotides not matched to a gene: 9. Per the germline V gene, CDR1 is MNHEY and CDR2 is SMNVEV (reference sequence). The CDR3 DNA sequence: TGTGCCAGCAGTTTCAGACCGGGACAGGGAATCAATGAGCAGTTCTTC. Its translation is CASSFRPGQGINEQFF.

This sequence joins TRBV5-8 and TRBJ2-4, with 7 bases fitting TRBD1. Germline loops: CDR1 SGHTS, CDR2 YDEGEE. J lost 6 bases, V lost 0 bases, and 6 bases had no gene match. The CDR3 has 15 amino acids. The CDR3 is CASSLGQGVGNIQYF. CDR3 coding DNA: TGTGCCAGCAGCTTGGGACAGGGTGTTGGAAACATTCAGTACTTC.

The chain uses TRBV7-3 and TRBJ2-3, with D possibly TRBD1 on 6 matching bases. The V end was cut by 5 bases, the J end by 3 bases, with 12 bases between. This CDR3 spans 14 amino acids. Germline V gene lookup returns CDR1 SGHTA and CDR2 FQGTGA. The CDR3 nucleotides are TGTGCCAGCAGCGCGCAGGGGAGAACAGATACGCAGTATTTT. Its translation is CASSAQGRTDTQYF.

This chain links TRBV5-1 with TRBJ1-5; TRBD1 matches 7 bases. V lost 0 bases to trimming and J lost 7 bases; unmatched junction nucleotides: 4. The CDR3 runs 14 residues. The germline gives CDR1 SGHRS, CDR2 YFSETQ. The CDR3 loop reads CASSLEGQSQPQHF. In DNA, the CDR3 is TGCGCCAGCAGCTTGGAGGGACAGAGCCAGCCCCAGCATTTT. Drawing the rest from reference TRBV5-1 and TRBJ1-5, the complete variable domain is KAGVTQTPRYLIKTRGQQVTLSCSPISGHRSVSWYQQTPGQGLQFLFEYFSETQRNKGNFPGRFSGRQFSNSRSEMNVSTLELGDSALYLCASSLEGQSQPQHFGDGTRLSIL.

This chain links TRBV18 with TRBJ1-2; TRBD1 matches 11 bases. J lost 7 bases, V lost 2 bases, and 6 bases had no gene match. Per germline, CDR1 KGHSH and CDR2 LQKENI. The length of the CDR3 is 15 residues. The CDR3, as DNA: TGTGCCAGCTCACCAGTGGAGGACAGGGGGCTTGGCTACACCTTC. Protein sequence: CASSPVEDRGLGYTF. Full variable domain (remainder filled in from reference TRBV18 and TRBJ1-2): NAGVMQNPRHLVRRRGQEARLRCSPMKGHSHVYWYRQLPEEGLKFMVYLQKENIIDESGMPKERFSAEFPKEGPSILRIQQVVRGDSAAYFCASSPVEDRGLGYTFGSGTRLTVV.

This clone has more than one count but fewer than ten. J is TRBJ1-1 and V is TRBV10-1, with 7 bases lining up with TRBD1. Per the germline V gene, CDR1 is WNHNN and CDR2 is SYGVQD (reference sequence). J was trimmed by 5 bases and V by 5 bases; bases with no gene match: 11. The CDR3 runs 15 residues. Here the CDR3 DNA reads TGCGCCAGCAGTAAGGTCAGGGGGATTTGGACTGAAGCTTTCTTT. Residues: CASSKVRGIWTEAFF.

The chain couples TRBV6-4 to TRBJ2-1; 8 positions agree with TRBD2. V lost 0 bases and J lost 3; bases outside the gene matches: 7. Germline assignment: CDR1 MRHNA and CDR2 SNTAGT. The CDR3 spans 17 residues. The CDR3 loop is CASSDSSSGGGYNEQFF. The DNA of the CDR3 is TGTGCCAGCAGTGACTCTTCAAGCGGGGGAGGCTACAATGAGCAGTTCTTC.

The genes are TRBV27 and TRBJ2-7; TRBD1 agrees at 7 bases. Germline V gene data show CDR1 as MNHEY and CDR2 as SMNVEV (reference sequence). The CDR3 contains 13 residues. Unmatched junction bases numbered 6, after V lost 4 bases and J lost 6 bases. The CDR3 here is CASSSYRGSEQYF. In DNA form, the CDR3 reads TGTGCCAGCAGTTCCTACAGGGGATCCGAGCAGTACTTC.

The sample holds one count of this clone. The V gene is TRBV4-1, the J gene TRBJ1-5; no clear D. Germline CDR1 MGHRA, CDR2 YSYEKL. The CDR3 sequence is 15 residues long. Trimming stripped 4 bases from V and 0 bases from J, with 10 bases between. Here the CDR3 reads CASSPGDSSNQPQHF. CDR3 bases: TGCGCCAGCAGCCCCGGGGATAGTAGCAATCAGCCCCAGCATTTT.